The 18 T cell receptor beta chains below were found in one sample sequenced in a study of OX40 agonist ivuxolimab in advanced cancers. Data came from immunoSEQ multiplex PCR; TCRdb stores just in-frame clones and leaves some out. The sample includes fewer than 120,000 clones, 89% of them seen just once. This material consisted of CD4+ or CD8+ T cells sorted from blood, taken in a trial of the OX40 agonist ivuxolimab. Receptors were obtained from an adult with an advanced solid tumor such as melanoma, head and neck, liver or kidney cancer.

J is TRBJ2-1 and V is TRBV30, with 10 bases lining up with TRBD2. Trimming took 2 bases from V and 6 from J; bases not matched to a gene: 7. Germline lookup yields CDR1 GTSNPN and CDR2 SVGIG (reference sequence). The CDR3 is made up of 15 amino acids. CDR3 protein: CAWSRKLAGTNEQFF. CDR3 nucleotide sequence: TGTGCCTGGAGTAGGAAACTAGCGGGGACCAATGAGCAGTTCTTC.

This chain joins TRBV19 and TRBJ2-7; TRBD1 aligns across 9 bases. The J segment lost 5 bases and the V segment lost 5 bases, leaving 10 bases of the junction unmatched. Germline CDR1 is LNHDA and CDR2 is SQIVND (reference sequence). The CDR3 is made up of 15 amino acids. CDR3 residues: CASSARGQGGDEQYF. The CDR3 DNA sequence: TGTGCCAGTAGTGCAAGGGGACAGGGTGGAGACGAGCAGTACTTC.

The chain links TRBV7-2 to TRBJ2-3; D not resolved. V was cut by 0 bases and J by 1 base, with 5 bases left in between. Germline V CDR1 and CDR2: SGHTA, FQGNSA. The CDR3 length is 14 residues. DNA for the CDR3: TGTGCCAGCAGCTTAGCGATCGGCACAGATACGCAGTATTTT. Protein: CASSLAIGTDTQYF.

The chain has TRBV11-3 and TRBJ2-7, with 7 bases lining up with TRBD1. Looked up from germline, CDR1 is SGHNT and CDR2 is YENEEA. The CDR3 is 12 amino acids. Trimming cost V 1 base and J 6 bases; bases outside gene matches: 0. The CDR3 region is CASSLGQGEQYF. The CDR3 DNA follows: TGTGCCAGCAGCTTAGGACAGGGCGAGCAGTACTTC.

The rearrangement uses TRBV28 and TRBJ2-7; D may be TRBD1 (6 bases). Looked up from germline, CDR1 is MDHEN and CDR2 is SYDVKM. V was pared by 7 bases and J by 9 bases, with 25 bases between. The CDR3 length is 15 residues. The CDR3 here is CASTVAAGDPLRQYF. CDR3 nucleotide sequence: TGTGCCAGCACCGTGGCGGCAGGGGACCCCTTACGGCAGTACTTC.

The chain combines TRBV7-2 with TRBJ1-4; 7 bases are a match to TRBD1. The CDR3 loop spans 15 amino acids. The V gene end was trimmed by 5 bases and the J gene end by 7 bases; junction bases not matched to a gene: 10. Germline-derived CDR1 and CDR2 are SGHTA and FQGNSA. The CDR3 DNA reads TGTGCCAGCAGCCAGACAGGGTTGGCTGGTGAAAAACTGTTTTTT. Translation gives CASSQTGLAGEKLFF.

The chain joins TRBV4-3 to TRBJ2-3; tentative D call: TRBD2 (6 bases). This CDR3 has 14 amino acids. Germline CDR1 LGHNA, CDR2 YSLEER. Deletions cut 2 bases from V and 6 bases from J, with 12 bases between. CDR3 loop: CASSQSARGDTQYF. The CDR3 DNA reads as TGCGCCAGCAGCCAAAGCGCCCGGGGGGATACGCAGTATTTT.

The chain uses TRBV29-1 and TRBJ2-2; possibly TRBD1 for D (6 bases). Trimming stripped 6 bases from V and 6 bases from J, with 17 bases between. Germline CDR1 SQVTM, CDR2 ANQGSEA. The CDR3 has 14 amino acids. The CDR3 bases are TGCAGCGTCGTTGACACGGGACACCCCGGGGAGCTGTTTTTT. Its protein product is CSVVDTGHPGELFF.

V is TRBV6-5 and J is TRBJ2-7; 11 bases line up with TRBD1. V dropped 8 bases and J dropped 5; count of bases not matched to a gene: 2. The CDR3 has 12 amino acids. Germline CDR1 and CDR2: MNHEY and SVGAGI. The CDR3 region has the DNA TGTGCCAGCCGGGACAGGGGGAACGAGCAGTACTTC. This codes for CASRDRGNEQYF.

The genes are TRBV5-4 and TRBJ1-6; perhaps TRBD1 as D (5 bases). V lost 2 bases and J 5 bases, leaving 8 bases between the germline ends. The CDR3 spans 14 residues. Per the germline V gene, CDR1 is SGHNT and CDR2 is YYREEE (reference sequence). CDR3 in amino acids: CASSFVTDNSPLHF. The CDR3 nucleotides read TGTGCCAGCAGCTTTGTGACAGATAATTCACCCCTCCACTTT.

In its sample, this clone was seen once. The chain's CDR3 is CASSVTPLDGLNYGYTF. CDR3 DNA: TGTGCCAGCAGCGTAACCCCCCTCGACGGACTTAACTATGGCTACACCTTC. This chain connects TRBV9 to TRBJ1-2; D unclear. The V end lost 1 base, the J end lost 1 base, and 17 bases lay between the germline ends. The CDR3 runs 17 residues. In germline, CDR1 is SGDLS, CDR2 YYNGEE. The full variable domain, rest sourced from reference TRBV9 and TRBJ1-2, is DSGVTQTPKHLITATGQRVTLRCSPRSGDLSVYWYQQSLDQGLQFLIQYYNGEERAKGNILERFSAQQFPDLHSELNLSSLELGDSALYFCASSVTPLDGLNYGYTFGSGTRLTVV.

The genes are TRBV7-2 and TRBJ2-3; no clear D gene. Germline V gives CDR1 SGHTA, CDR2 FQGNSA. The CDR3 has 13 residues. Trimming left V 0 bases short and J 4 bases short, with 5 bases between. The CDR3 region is CASSLAIADTQYF. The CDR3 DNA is TGTGCCAGCAGCTTAGCGATTGCAGATACGCAGTATTTT. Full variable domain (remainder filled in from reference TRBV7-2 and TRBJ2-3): GAGVSQSPSNKVTEKGKDVELRCDPISGHTALYWYRQSLGQGLEFLIYFQGNSAPDKSGLPSDRFSAERTGGSVSTLTIQRTQQEDSAVYLCASSLAIADTQYFGPGTRLTVL.

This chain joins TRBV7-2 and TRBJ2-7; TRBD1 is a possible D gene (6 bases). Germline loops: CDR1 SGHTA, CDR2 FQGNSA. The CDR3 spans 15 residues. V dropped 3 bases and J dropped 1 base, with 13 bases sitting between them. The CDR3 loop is CASSLIGTISYEQYF. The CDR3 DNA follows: TGTGCCAGCAGCTTGATCGGGACAATATCCTACGAGCAGTACTTC.

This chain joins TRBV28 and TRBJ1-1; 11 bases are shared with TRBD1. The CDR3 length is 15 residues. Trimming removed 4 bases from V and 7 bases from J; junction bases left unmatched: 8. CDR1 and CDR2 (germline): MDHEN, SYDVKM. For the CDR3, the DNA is TGTGCCAGCAGTTCCCCGGGACAGGGGGTGGTTGAAGCTTTCTTT. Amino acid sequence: CASSSPGQGVVEAFF.

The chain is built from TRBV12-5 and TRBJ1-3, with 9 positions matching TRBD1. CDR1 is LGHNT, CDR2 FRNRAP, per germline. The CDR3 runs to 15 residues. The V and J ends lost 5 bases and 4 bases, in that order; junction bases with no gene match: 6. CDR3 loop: CASGLGTGPGNTIYF. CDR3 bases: TGTGCTAGTGGTCTCGGGACAGGGCCAGGAAACACCATATATTTT.

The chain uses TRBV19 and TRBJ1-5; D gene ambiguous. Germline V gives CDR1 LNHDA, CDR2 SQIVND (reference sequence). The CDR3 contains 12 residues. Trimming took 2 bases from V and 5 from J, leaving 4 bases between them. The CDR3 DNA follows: TGTGCCAGTAGTATAAGAGATCAGCCCCAGCATTTT. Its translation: CASSIRDQPQHF.

CDR3 in DNA: TGTGCCAGCTCACCACCGGGTGAGGCCTCCTACGAGCAGTACTTC. The encoded protein is CASSPPGEASYEQYF. This chain joins TRBV18 and TRBJ2-7; no clear D. The CDR3 runs to 15 residues. Germline lookup yields CDR1 KGHSH and CDR2 LQKENI. Between the trimmed V and J ends, which lost 0 bases and 0 bases, there was a span of 9 bases.

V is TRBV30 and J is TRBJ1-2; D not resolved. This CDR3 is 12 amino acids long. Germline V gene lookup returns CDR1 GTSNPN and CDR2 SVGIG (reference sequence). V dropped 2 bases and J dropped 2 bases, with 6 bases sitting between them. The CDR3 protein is CAWSPQNYGYTF. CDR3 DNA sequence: TGTGCCTGGAGTCCCCAGAACTATGGCTACACCTTC.